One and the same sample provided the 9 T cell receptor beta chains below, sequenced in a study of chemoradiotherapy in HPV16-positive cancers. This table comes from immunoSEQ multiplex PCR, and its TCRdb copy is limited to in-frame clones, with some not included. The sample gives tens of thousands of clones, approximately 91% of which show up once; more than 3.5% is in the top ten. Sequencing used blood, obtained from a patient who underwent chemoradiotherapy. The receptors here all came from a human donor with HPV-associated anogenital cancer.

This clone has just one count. CDR3 DNA: TGCGCCAGCAGCGGGCAAGAGACCCAGTACTTC. Encoded protein: CASSGQETQYF. The chain carries TRBV5-1 and TRBJ2-5; D gene uncertain. CDR1 is SGHRS, CDR2 YFSETQ, per germline. The CDR3 sequence is 11 residues long. Trimming removed 4 bases from V and 2 bases from J, with 3 bases in between.

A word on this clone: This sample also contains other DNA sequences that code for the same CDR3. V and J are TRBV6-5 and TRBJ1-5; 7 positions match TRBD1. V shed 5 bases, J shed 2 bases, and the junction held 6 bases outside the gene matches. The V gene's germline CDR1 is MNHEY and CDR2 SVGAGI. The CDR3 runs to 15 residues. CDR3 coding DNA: TGTGCCAGCAGTCGACAGGGCAGTCGCAATCAGCCCCAGCATTTT. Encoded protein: CASSRQGSRNQPQHF.

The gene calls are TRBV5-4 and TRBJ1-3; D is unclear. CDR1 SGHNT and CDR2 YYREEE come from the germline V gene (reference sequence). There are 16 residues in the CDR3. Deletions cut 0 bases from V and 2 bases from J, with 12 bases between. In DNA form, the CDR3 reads TGTGCCAGCAGCTTGGGAGGGCACTGGGCTGGAAACACCATATATTTT. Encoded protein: CASSLGGHWAGNTIYF. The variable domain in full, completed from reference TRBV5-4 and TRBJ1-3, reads ETGVTQSPTHLIKTRGQQVTLRCSSQSGHNTVSWYQQALGQGPQFIFQYYREEENGRGNFPPRFSGLQFPNYSSELNVNALELDDSALYLCASSLGGHWAGNTIYFGEGSWLTVV.

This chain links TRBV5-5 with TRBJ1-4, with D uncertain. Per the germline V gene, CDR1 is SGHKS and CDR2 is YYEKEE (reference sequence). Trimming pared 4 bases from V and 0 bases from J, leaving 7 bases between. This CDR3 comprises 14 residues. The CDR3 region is CASSPWSTNEKLFF. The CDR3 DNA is TGTGCCAGCAGCCCCTGGTCAACTAATGAAAAACTGTTTTTT.

CDR3 sequence: CASSLSGANTGELFF. The CDR3 region has the DNA TGTGCCAGCAGTTTAAGTGGGGCGAACACCGGGGAGCTGTTTTTT. V is TRBV28 and J is TRBJ2-2; D is unresolved. V dropped 2 bases and J dropped 0 bases, with 7 bases sitting between them. The germline V gene encodes CDR1 MDHEN and CDR2 SYDVKM. The length of the CDR3 is 15 residues.

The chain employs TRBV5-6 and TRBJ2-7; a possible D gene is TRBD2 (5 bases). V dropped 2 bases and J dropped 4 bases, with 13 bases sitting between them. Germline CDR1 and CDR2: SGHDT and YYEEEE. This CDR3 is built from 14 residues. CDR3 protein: CASSFKTSGYEQYF. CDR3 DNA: TGTGCCAGCAGCTTCAAAACTAGTGGGTACGAGCAGTACTTC.

For the CDR3, the DNA is TGTGCCATCAGTGAGGGACTGACAGGCTCCTACGAGCAGTACTTC. Its protein is CAISEGLTGSYEQYF. The chain carries TRBV10-3 and TRBJ2-7; D perhaps matches TRBD1 (6 bases). The germline CDR1 and CDR2 sequences are ENHRY and SYGVKD. CDR3 length: 15 amino acids. V was clipped by 2 bases and J by 0 bases, with 11 bases between them.

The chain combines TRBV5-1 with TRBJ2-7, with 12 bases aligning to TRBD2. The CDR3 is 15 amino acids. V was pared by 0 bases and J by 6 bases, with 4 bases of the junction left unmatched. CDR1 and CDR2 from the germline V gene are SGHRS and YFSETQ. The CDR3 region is CASSLAGLAGREQYF. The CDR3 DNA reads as TGCGCCAGCAGCTTGGCCGGACTAGCGGGACGCGAGCAGTACTTC. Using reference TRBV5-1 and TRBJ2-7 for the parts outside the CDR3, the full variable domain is KAGVTQTPRYLIKTRGQQVTLSCSPISGHRSVSWYQQTPGQGLQFLFEYFSETQRNKGNFPGRFSGRQFSNSRSEMNVSTLELGDSALYLCASSLAGLAGREQYFGPGTRLTVT.

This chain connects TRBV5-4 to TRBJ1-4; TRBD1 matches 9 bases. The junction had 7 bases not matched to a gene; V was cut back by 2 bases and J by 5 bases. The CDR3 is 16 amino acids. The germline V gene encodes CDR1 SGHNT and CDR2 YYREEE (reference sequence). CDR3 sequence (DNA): TGTGCCAGCAGCTTATGGACAGGGGCGTTAAATGAAAAACTGTTTTTT. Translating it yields CASSLWTGALNEKLFF.